The entry below describes one T cell receptor beta chain. Its matching antigen is unknown. These data come from a study of response to subunit inactivated influenza vaccine. Whole-study results and caveats: It was suggested by the authors that few new T cells are recruited by each seasonal influenza vaccination.

The germline gives CDR1 SGHTA, CDR2 FQGNSA. This CDR3 spans 14 amino acids. Deletions cut 2 bases from V and 2 bases from J, with 9 bases between. In TCRdb, the RT-PCR reads were re-called with MiXCR into one record per CDR3 protein. The data contain around 520,000 distinct CDR3 sequences, approximately 12% of them singletons. This sequence joins TRBV7-2 and TRBJ2-5; weak D call: TRBD2 (6 bases). This receptor was taken from a man over 45 who received an inactivated influenza vaccine. Sequencing used PBMCs from blood, obtained on the day of vaccination. The chain's CDR3 is CASSLMSGQETQYF. CDR3 coding DNA: TGTGCCAGCAGCTTAATGAGCGGGCAAGAGACCCAGTACTTC.